Each of the 29 T cell receptor beta chains below was sequenced from the same sample in a study of blood T cell repertoires in COVID-19. Repertoires were generated with immunoSEQ multiplex PCR, while TCRdb's copy carries only in-frame clones and drops some. Of about 80,000 clones in the sample, 60% to 80% are singletons; the top ten hold approximately 15%. The source material was peripheral blood. The receptors stem from a man aged 70 or older with active or convalescent COVID-19.

This chain connects TRBV2 to TRBJ1-5, with D unresolved. The CDR3 loop spans 13 amino acids. Germline CDR1 reads SNHLY; CDR2 reads FYNNEI. Trimming took off 4 bases at V and 4 bases at J, with 8 bases between the two ends. In DNA form, the CDR3 reads TGTGCCAGCAGTGGCGAGGGAAATCAGCCCCAGCATTTT. It translates to CASSGEGNQPQHF.

Only a few counts were recorded for this clone. Other DNA sequences within the sample encode an identical CDR3. The chain uses TRBV12-5 and TRBJ2-5; the D is unclear. Germline CDR1 is LGHNT and CDR2 is FRNRAP. The CDR3 totals 12 residues. V was trimmed by 3 bases and J by 3 bases, leaving 5 bases between them. CDR3 sequence (DNA): TGTGCTAGTGGTTTAGAGGAAGAGACCCAGTACTTC. It encodes CASGLEEETQYF.

The V gene is TRBV5-6, the J gene TRBJ1-5, with 9 positions matching TRBD1. Trimming removed 2 bases from V and 2 bases from J; junction bases left unmatched: 5. CDR1 is SGHDT and CDR2 is YYEEEE in the germline V gene. The CDR3 has 16 amino acids. For the CDR3, the DNA is TGTGCCAGCAGCTTCGGACAGGGGTCGGGCAATCAGCCCCAGCATTTT. Protein product: CASSFGQGSGNQPQHF.

The chain is built from TRBV24-1 and TRBJ1-3; perhaps TRBD1 as D (6 bases). The CDR3 runs to 14 residues. Germline assignment: CDR1 KGHDR and CDR2 SFDVKD. Trimming took off 3 bases at V and 4 bases at J, with 9 bases between the two ends. The chain's CDR3 is CATSDATGGNTIYF. For the CDR3, the DNA is TGTGCCACCAGTGATGCTACAGGGGGAAACACCATATATTTT.

The chain is built from TRBV7-9 and TRBJ2-1, with 9 bases identical to TRBD1. Unmatched junction bases numbered 3, after V lost 5 bases and J lost 4 bases. This CDR3 has 14 residues. Germline lookup yields CDR1 SEHNR and CDR2 FQNEAQ (reference sequence). CDR3 nucleotides: TGTGCCAGCAGCCGGGACAGGGCGTACAATGAGCAGTTCTTC. Translation gives CASSRDRAYNEQFF.

This sequence joins TRBV12-3 or TRBV12-4 and TRBJ1-1; TRBD1 aligns across 8 bases. The trim removed 5 bases at V and 10 bases at J, leaving 6 bases unmatched. The CDR3 is 12 residues long. The CDR3 loop reads CASSADRGVAFF. For the CDR3, the DNA is TGTGCCAGCAGTGCAGACAGGGGAGTAGCTTTCTTT.

This rearrangement joins TRBV28 to TRBJ2-1; 9 bases match TRBD2. Germline lookup yields CDR1 MDHEN and CDR2 SYDVKM. The CDR3 is 15 amino acids. With 5 bases clipped from V and 3 bases from J, the junction kept 5 bases outside the gene matches. The CDR3 sequence: CASSTLAGFYNEQFF. The CDR3 DNA sequence: TGTGCCAGCAGTACCCTAGCGGGGTTCTACAATGAGCAGTTCTTC.

The chain combines TRBV10-1 with TRBJ2-3; 11 nucleotides align to TRBD2. Per the germline V gene, CDR1 is WNHNN and CDR2 is SYGVQD (reference sequence). The CDR3 runs 17 residues. With 0 bases clipped from V and 4 bases from J, the junction kept 6 bases outside the gene matches. The CDR3 reads CASSESNSGGASDTQYF. For the CDR3, the DNA is TGCGCCAGCAGTGAGTCGAATAGCGGGGGGGCCTCAGATACGCAGTATTTT.

The CDR3: CASSGLDRAGEKLFF. The CDR3 nucleotides are TGTGCCAGCAGTGGCCTGGACAGGGCAGGTGAAAAACTGTTTTTT. V gene TRBV25-1 combines with J gene TRBJ1-4, with 8 bases aligning to TRBD1. V shed 4 bases, J shed 7 bases, and the junction held 8 bases outside the gene matches. This CDR3 contains 15 residues. The germline V gene has CDR1 MGHDK and CDR2 SYGVNS.

This clone appeared once. The chain combines TRBV28 with TRBJ2-1; D gene unclear. V lost 2 bases, J lost 15 bases, and 23 bases lay in between. The CDR3 has 15 residues. Germline V gene sequence: CDR1 MDHEN, CDR2 SYDVKM. CDR3: CASSLGSSGPQGRFF. CDR3 bases: TGTGCCAGCAGTTTAGGATCATCAGGCCCCCAAGGCAGGTTCTTC.

The V call is TRBV5-6, the J call TRBJ1-3, with D hard to call. V was pared by 4 bases and J by 6 bases, with 5 bases between. CDR3 length: 11 amino acids. Germline lookup yields CDR1 SGHDT and CDR2 YYEEEE. CDR3 amino acids: CASSQLNTIYF. The CDR3 DNA follows: TGTGCCAGCAGCCAATTAAACACCATATATTTT. Together with reference TRBV5-6 and TRBJ1-3, the CDR3 gives the full variable domain: DAGVTQSPTHLIKTRGQQVTLRCSPKSGHDTVSWYQQALGQGPQFIFQYYEEEERQRGNFPDRFSGHQFPNYSSELNVNALLLGDSALYLCASSQLNTIYFGEGSWLTVV.

The V and J genes are TRBV5-1 and TRBJ2-3; 10 nucleotides align to TRBD2. Per germline, CDR1 SGHRS and CDR2 YFSETQ. The length of the CDR3 is 17 residues. J gave up 2 bases and V 0 bases, and 6 bases lay outside the gene matches. For the CDR3, the DNA is TGCGCCAGCAGCTTGGGTAGGACTAGCGGAACCACAGATACGCAGTATTTT. Amino acid sequence: CASSLGRTSGTTDTQYF.

The V gene is TRBV2, the J gene TRBJ2-3; 8 bases map to TRBD2. The CDR3 covers 14 residues. Trimming removed 8 bases from V and 11 bases from J; junction bases left unmatched: 15. Germline V gene data show CDR1 as SNHLY and CDR2 as FYNNEI. CDR3 amino acids: CASGRGGPEEEQYF. Here the CDR3 DNA reads TGTGCCAGCGGACGGGGGGGCCCCGAGGAGGAGCAGTATTTT.

This chain joins TRBV11-2 and TRBJ1-6; D is unclear. Germline assignment: CDR1 SGHAT and CDR2 FQNNGV. The V end was cut by 0 bases, the J end by 7 bases, with 10 bases between. CDR3 length: 15 amino acids. The CDR3: CASSLEAYKNSPLHF. The CDR3 region has the DNA TGTGCCAGCAGCTTAGAGGCATATAAAAATTCACCCCTCCACTTT.

The rearrangement links TRBV30 to TRBJ1-6, with unresolved D. Germline lookup yields CDR1 GTSNPN and CDR2 SVGIG (reference sequence). The CDR3 consists of 13 residues. The V and J ends lost 5 bases and 7 bases respectively, with 12 bases between them. The CDR3 here is CAWLRGRNSPLHF. CDR3 DNA: TGTGCCTGGCTAAGAGGCCGCAATTCACCCCTCCACTTT.

The J gene is TRBJ1-3, the V gene TRBV5-1, with 11 bases identical to TRBD1. The J segment lost 3 bases and the V segment lost 4 bases, leaving 6 bases of the junction unmatched. This CDR3 spans 16 amino acids. Germline loops: CDR1 SGHRS, CDR2 YFSETQ. This CDR3 reads CASSAGQGEIGNTIYF. As DNA, the CDR3 is TGCGCCAGCAGCGCGGGACAGGGGGAGATTGGAAACACCATATATTTT.

This clone showed up just a few times. Other DNA sequences in the same sample also yield this CDR3. This chain joins TRBV4-1 and TRBJ1-3, with 8 bases fitting TRBD1. The CDR3 totals 14 residues. V gave up 1 base and J gave up 4 bases; unmatched junction bases: 0. CDR1 and CDR2 (germline): MGHRA, YSYEKL. The CDR3 region is CASSQAGGGNTIYF. DNA of the CDR3: TGCGCCAGCAGCCAAGCAGGGGGCGGAAACACCATATATTTT.

This clone showed up just a few times. The chain carries TRBV2 and TRBJ1-1; D is possibly TRBD1 (5 bases). This CDR3 is built from 14 residues. V shed 4 bases and J shed 2 bases, with 11 bases lying between them. Germline V gene data show CDR1 as SNHLY and CDR2 as FYNNEI. CDR3: CASSADRDNTEAFF. CDR3 in DNA: TGTGCCAGCAGTGCCGACAGAGATAACACTGAAGCTTTCTTT.

Here the CDR3 DNA reads TGCGCCAGCAGCCAATCTGGACAGGGGGCGCCCCGAGAGACCCAGTACTTC. This translates into CASSQSGQGAPRETQYF. J is TRBJ2-5 and V is TRBV4-1, with 11 bases lining up with TRBD1. The CDR3 length is 17 residues. Germline CDR1 and CDR2: MGHRA and YSYEKL. V lost 2 bases, J lost 4 bases, and 9 bases stayed unmatched.

The chain couples TRBV2 to TRBJ1-1; D is undetermined. With 7 bases removed from V and 4 bases from J, the gap between germline ends came to 13 bases. CDR3 length: 13 amino acids. Germline V CDR1 and CDR2: SNHLY, FYNNEI. In nucleotides, the CDR3 is TGTGCCAGCAATCGGGGAAGGGCCACTGAAGCTTTCTTT. Protein: CASNRGRATEAFF.

A word on this clone: A much larger clone differs from this one at a single base, so this may be a read error. Other DNA sequences in this specimen translate into the identical CDR3. The chain uses TRBV12-3 or TRBV12-4 and TRBJ2-7; a weak D match, TRBD1 (6 bases). V was cut by 4 bases and J by 5 bases, with 9 bases left in between. The CDR3 extends over 12 amino acids. In DNA form, the CDR3 reads TGTGCCAGCAGTTACAGGGTTGACGAGCAGTACTTC. It yields the protein CASSYRVDEQYF.

V gene TRBV30 combines with J gene TRBJ2-3; weak D call: TRBD2 (5 bases). This CDR3 has 14 residues. Trimming pared 2 bases from V and 1 base from J, leaving 10 bases between. CDR1 and CDR2 from the germline V gene are GTSNPN and SVGIG (reference sequence). The CDR3 here is CAWSRGFGTDTQYF. The CDR3 region has the DNA TGTGCCTGGAGTCGGGGTTTTGGCACAGATACGCAGTATTTT.

This chain uses TRBV19 with TRBJ2-3; 9 bases agree with TRBD2. J lost 2 bases, V lost 7 bases, and 4 bases had no gene match. CDR3 length: 14 residues. The V gene's germline CDR1 is LNHDA and CDR2 SQIVND (reference sequence). In DNA, the CDR3 is TGTGCCAGTAAGTCTAGCGGGGACACAGATACGCAGTATTTT. Amino acid sequence: CASKSSGDTDTQYF.

The chain is built from TRBV2 and TRBJ2-2, with 7 positions matching TRBD2. V lost 6 bases to trimming and J lost 6 bases; unmatched junction nucleotides: 1. Germline CDR1 reads SNHLY; CDR2 reads FYNNEI. The CDR3 runs to 12 residues. The DNA for the CDR3 is TGTGCCAGCAGGGGGGGGTCCGGGGAGCTGTTTTTT. Protein product: CASRGGSGELFF.

This rearrangement joins TRBV5-4 to TRBJ1-3; 8 bases line up with TRBD1. CDR3 length equals 15 residues. The V segment lost 3 bases and the J segment 0 bases; nucleotides outside the gene matches: 2. CDR1 is SGHNT, CDR2 YYREEE, per germline (reference sequence). CDR3 in DNA: TGTGCCAGCAGCTATGGGACAGGCTCTGGAAACACCATATATTTT. Its translation: CASSYGTGSGNTIYF.

V usage is TRBV28 and J usage is TRBJ1-5, with TRBD1 matching 7 bases. Germline V gene data show CDR1 as MDHEN and CDR2 as SYDVKM. CDR3 length: 15 residues. The trim removed 2 bases at V and 9 bases at J, leaving 10 bases unmatched. The CDR3 DNA follows: TGTGCCAGCAGTTTAGAAACAGGGGTTCGGGGGCCCCAGCATTTT. Its protein product is CASSLETGVRGPQHF.

This clone was seen only a few times. V usage is TRBV28 and J usage is TRBJ1-6, with TRBD1 identical over 9 bases. The CDR3 totals 14 residues. V shed 5 bases and J 11 bases; nucleotides not matched to a gene: 7. Germline V lookup: CDR1 MDHEN, CDR2 SYDVKM. CDR3 sequence: CASSLGQGIAPLHF. CDR3 DNA: TGTGCCAGCAGTCTGGGACAGGGCATTGCACCCCTCCACTTT.

V is TRBV18 and J is TRBJ2-5; 7 positions match TRBD2. The V and J ends lost 3 bases and 5 bases, in that order; junction bases with no gene match: 9. The CDR3 extends over 15 amino acids. CDR1 and CDR2 (germline): KGHSH, LQKENI. CDR3 sequence: CASSPGLGEGETQYF. CDR3 nucleotides: TGTGCCAGCTCACCGGGACTCGGGGAGGGCGAGACCCAGTACTTC.

The chain carries TRBV28 and TRBJ2-7; D gene unclear. Germline V gene lookup returns CDR1 MDHEN and CDR2 SYDVKM. This CDR3 contains 12 residues. Trimming left V 1 base short and J 2 bases short, with 3 bases between. The CDR3 is CASSLSPYEQYF. The CDR3 DNA is TGTGCCAGCAGTTTATCTCCCTACGAGCAGTACTTC.